This entry describes one T cell receptor beta chain. What it binds is not known. CDR1 and CDR2 from the germline V gene are MNHNS and SASEGT. V lost 3 bases and J lost 5, with 8 bases in between. The CDR3 is made up of 13 amino acids. This table comes from immunoSEQ multiplex PCR, and its TCRdb copy is limited to in-frame clones, with some not included. The table has approximately 1.9 million clones, 85% to 95% seen once. This record belongs to a study of shared clonotypes between healthy human individuals. The overall study: The plates for each donor numbered three CD4 naive, three CD4 memory, two CD8 naive and one CD8 memory. Findings and limits, study-wide: Although depth was large, rarefaction showed that sequencing of the sorted subsets was incomplete. A reduction in generation probabilities was seen for non-shared clonotypes relative to those shared by all four donors.

As defined, naive CD8 cells were CD45RO-negative and positively selected for CCR7, with terminally differentiated effector memory CD45RA+ cells excluded. The TCR comes from a man in his late teens or twenties in good health. Some clones in this sample may be carry-over from other donors' samples. The chain combines TRBV6-1 with TRBJ1-5; D unresolved. The sample taken for sequencing was naive CD8+ T cells from PBMCs. In DNA form, the CDR3 reads TGTGCCAGCAGTGAGGGCCTATATCAGCCCCAGCATTTT. Its translation: CASSEGLYQPQHF.